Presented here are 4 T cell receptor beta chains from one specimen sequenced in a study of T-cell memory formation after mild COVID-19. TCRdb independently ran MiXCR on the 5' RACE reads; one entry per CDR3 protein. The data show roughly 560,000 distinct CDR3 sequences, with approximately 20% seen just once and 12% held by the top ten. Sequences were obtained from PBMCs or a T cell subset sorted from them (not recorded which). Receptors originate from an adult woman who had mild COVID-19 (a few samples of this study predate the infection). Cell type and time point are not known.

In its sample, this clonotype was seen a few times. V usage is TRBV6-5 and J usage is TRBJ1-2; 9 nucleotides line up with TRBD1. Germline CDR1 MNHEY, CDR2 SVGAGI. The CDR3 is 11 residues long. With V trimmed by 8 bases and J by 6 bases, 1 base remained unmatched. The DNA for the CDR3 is TGTGCCAGCCGGACAGGGGATGGCTACACCTTC. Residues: CASRTGDGYTF.

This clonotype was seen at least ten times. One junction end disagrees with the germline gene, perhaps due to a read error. DNA of the CDR3: TGCGCCAGCAGCCAGGGTTCTAGCCGGCTGATCTTC. This sequence encodes CASSQGSSRLIF. This chain joins TRBV4-3 and TRBJ2-1; maybe TRBD2 (5 bases). Germline loops: CDR1 LGHNA, CDR2 YSLEER. The CDR3 is made up of 12 amino acids.

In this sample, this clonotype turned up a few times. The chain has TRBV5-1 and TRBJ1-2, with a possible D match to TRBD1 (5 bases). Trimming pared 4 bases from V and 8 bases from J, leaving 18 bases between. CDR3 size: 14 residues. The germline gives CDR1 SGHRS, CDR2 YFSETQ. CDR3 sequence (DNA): TGCGCCAGCAGCAATAGGGGCGTCGGAGAAGGCTACACCTTC. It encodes CASSNRGVGEGYTF.

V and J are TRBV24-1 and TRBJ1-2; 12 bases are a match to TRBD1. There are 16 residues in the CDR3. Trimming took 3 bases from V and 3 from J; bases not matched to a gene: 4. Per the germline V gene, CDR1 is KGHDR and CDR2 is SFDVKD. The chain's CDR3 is CATSDPGTGGDYGYTF. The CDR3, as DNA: TGTGCCACCAGTGATCCCGGGACAGGGGGCGACTATGGCTACACCTTC.